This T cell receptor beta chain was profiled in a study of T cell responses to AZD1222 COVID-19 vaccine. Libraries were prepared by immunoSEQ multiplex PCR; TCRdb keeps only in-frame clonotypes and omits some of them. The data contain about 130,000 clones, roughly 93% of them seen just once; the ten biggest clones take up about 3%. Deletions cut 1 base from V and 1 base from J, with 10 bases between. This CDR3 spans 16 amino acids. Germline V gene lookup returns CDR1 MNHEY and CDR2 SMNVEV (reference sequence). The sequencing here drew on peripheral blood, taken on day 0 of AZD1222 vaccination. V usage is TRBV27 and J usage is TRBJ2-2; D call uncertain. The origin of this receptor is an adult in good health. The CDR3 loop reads CASSLYSGLNTGELFF. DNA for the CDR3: TGTGCCAGCAGTTTATATTCGGGTTTGAACACCGGGGAGCTGTTTTTT.